This TCR beta chain came from a study of cytomegalovirus exposure and HLA in healthy donors. The CDR3 extends over 18 amino acids. Germline V gene lookup returns CDR1 SGHRS and CDR2 YFSETQ. The V gene end was trimmed by 4 bases and the J gene end by 1 base; junction bases not matched to a gene: 15. Primers: 60 Vbeta forward and 13 Jbeta reverse. Sequencing was performed with immunoSEQ multiplex PCR; in TCRdb, only in-frame clones are kept and a portion is missing. The sample comprises 240,000 or so clones, 82% of which are singletons, and more than 5% rests with the top ten. The source is a woman aged 40 to 50 in good health and CMV-seropositive. What was sequenced was PBMCs. The V and J genes are TRBV5-1 and TRBJ1-2; the match to TRBD1 covers 8 bases. CDR3: CASSMGGAGTGGNYGYTF. The CDR3 coding sequence is TGCGCCAGCAGCATGGGAGGCGCCGGGACAGGTGGTAACTATGGCTACACCTTC.